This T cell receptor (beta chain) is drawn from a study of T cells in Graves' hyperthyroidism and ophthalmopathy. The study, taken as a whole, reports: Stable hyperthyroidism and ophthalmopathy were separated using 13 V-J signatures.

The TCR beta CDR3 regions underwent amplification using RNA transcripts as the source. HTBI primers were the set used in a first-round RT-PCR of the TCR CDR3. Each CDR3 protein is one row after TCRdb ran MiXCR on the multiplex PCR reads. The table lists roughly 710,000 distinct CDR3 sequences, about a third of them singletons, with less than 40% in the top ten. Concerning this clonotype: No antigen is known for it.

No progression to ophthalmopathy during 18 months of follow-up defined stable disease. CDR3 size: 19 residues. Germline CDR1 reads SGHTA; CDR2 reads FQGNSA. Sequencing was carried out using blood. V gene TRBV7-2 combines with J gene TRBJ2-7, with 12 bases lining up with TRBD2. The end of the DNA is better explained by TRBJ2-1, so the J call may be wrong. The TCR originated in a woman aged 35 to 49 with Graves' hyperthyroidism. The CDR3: CASSPRPLLAGGQGAEQFF. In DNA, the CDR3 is TGTGCCAGCAGCCCGAGACCCCTTCTAGCGGGAGGGCAGGGGGCTGAGCAGTTCTTC.